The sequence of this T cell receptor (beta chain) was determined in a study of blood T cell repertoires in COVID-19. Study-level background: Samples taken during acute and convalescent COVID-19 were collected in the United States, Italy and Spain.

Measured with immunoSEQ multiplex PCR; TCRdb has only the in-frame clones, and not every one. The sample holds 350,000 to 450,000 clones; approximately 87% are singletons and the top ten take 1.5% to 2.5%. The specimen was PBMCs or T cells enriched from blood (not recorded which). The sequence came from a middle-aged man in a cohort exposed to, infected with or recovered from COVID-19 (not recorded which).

As DNA, the CDR3 is TGCGCCAGCAGCTTGGTGGCTAGCGGGGCCTACGAGCAGTACTTC. Its protein product is CASSLVASGAYEQYF. The V and J genes are TRBV5-1 and TRBJ2-7, with 9 bases that match TRBD2. The CDR3 is 15 residues long. Germline V gene data show CDR1 as SGHRS and CDR2 as YFSETQ. Trimming cost V 0 bases and J 2 bases; bases outside gene matches: 3.